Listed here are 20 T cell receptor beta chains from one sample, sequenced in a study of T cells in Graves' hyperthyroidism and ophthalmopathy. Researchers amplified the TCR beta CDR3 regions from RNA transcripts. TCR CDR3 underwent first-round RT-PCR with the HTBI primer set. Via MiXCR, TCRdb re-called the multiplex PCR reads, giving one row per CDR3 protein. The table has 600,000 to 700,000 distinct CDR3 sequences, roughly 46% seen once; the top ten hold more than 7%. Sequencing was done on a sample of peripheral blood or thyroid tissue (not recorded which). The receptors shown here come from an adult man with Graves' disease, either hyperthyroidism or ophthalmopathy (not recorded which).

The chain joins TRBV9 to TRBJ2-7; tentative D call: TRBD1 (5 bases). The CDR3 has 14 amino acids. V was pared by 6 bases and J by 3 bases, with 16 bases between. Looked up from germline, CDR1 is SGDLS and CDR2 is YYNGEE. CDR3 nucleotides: TGTGCCAGCACCATGAACTGGCAGGGCTACGAGCAGTACTTC. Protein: CASTMNWQGYEQYF.

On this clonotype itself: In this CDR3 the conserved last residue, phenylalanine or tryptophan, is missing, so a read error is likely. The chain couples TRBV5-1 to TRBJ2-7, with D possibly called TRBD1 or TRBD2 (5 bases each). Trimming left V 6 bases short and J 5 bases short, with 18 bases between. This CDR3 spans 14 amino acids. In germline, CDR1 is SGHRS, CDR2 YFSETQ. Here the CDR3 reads CASNAPGRMDEQYS. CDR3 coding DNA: TGCGCCAGCAACGCACCGGGACGGATGGACGAGCAGTACTCC.

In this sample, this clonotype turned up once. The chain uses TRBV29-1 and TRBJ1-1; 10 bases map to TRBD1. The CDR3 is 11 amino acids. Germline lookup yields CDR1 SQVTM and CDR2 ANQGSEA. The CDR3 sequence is CVGQGGTEAFF. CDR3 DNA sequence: TGCGTCGGACAGGGGGGGACTGAAGCTTTCTTT.

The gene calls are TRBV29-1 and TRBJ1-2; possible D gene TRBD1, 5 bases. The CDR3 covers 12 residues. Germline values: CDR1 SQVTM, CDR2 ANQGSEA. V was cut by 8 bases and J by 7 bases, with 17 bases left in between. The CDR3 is CSLRDPGSGYTF. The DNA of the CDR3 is TGCAGCCTGAGGGACCCAGGGAGTGGCTACACCTTC. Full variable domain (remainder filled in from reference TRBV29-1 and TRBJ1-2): SAVISQKPSRDICQRGTSLTIQCQVDSQVTMMFWYRQQPGQSLTLIATANQGSEATYESGFVIDKFPISRPNLTFSTLTVSNMSPEDSSIYLCSLRDPGSGYTFGSGTRLTVV.

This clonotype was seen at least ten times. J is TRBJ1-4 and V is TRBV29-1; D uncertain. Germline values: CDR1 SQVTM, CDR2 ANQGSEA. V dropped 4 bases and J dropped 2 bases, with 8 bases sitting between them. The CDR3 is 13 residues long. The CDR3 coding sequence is TGCAGCGTTGCGCCAGGCACTAATGAAAAACTGTTTTTT. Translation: CSVAPGTNEKLFF.

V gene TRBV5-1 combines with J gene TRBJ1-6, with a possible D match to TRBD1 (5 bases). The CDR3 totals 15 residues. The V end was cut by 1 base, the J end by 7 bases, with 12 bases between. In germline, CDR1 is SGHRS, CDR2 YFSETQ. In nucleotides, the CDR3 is TGCGCCAGCAGCTTGTTGGGGGGAGGGAATTCACCCCTCCACTTT. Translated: CASSLLGGGNSPLHF.

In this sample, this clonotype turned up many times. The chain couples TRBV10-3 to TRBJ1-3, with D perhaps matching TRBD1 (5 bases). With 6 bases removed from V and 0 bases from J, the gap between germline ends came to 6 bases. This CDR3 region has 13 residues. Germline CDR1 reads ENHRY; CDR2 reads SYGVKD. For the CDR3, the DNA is TGTGCCATCAGCCAGGGCTCTGGAAACACCATATATTTT. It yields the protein CAISQGSGNTIYF.

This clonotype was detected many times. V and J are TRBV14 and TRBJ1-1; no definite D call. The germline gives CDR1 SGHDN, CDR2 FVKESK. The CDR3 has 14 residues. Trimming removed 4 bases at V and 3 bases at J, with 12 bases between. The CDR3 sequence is CASSRLGTHTEAFF. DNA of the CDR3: TGTGCCAGCAGCCGCCTGGGCACCCACACTGAAGCTTTCTTT.

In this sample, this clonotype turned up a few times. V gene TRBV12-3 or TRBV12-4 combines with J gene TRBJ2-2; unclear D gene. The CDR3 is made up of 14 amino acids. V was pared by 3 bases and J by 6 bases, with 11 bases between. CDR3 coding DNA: TGTGCCAGCAGTTTCTTTAGGTTGTCCGGGGAGCTGTTTTTT. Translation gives CASSFFRLSGELFF.

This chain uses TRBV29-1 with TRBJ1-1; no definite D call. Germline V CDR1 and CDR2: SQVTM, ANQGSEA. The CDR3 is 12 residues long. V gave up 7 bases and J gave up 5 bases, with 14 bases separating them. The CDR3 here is CSAGSGRTEAFF. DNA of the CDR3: TGCAGCGCAGGATCCGGGAGAACTGAAGCTTTCTTT. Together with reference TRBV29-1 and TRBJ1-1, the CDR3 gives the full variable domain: SAVISQKPSRDICQRGTSLTIQCQVDSQVTMMFWYRQQPGQSLTLIATANQGSEATYESGFVIDKFPISRPNLTFSTLTVSNMSPEDSSIYLCSAGSGRTEAFFGQGTRLTVV.

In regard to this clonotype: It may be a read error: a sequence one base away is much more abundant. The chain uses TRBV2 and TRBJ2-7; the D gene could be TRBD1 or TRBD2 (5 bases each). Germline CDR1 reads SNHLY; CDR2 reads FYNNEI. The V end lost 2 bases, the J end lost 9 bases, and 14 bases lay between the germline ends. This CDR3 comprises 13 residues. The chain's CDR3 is CASSEIRGDGQYF. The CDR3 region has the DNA TGTGCCAGCAGTGAAATTCGGGGCGACGGGCAGTACTTC.

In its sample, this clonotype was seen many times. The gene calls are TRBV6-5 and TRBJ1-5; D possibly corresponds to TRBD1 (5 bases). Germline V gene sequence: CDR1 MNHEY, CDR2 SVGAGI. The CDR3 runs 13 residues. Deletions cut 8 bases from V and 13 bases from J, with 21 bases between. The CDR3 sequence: CASLTLRDRRQHF. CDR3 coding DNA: TGTGCCAGCCTTACGCTCCGGGACCGGAGACAGCATTTT.

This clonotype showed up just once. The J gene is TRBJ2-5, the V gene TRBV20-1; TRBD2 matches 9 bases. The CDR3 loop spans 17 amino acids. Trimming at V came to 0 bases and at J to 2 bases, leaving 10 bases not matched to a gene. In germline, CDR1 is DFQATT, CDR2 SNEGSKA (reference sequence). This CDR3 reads CSARDFAGGLRQETQYF. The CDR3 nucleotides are TGCAGTGCTAGAGATTTTGCGGGAGGGCTGCGGCAAGAGACCCAGTACTTC.

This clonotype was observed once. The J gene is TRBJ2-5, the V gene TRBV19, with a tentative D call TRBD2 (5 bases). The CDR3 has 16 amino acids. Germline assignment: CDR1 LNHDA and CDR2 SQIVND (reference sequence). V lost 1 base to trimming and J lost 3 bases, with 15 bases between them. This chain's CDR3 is CASSIGTSVGEETQYF. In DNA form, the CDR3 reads TGTGCCAGTAGTATAGGGACTTCGGTGGGTGAAGAGACCCAGTACTTC.

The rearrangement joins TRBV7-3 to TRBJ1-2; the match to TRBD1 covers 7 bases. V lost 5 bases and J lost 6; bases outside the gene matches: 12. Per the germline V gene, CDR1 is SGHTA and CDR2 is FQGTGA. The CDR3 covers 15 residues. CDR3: CASSPSRTGVNGYTF. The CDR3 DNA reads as TGTGCCAGCAGCCCGAGCCGTACAGGGGTGAATGGCTACACCTTC.

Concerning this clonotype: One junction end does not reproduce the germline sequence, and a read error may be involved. This CDR3 reads CVSSPRTAGELFF. The DNA of the CDR3 is TGTGTCAGCAGCCCTCGGACAGCCGGGGAGCTGTTTTTT. The genes are TRBV11-2 and TRBJ2-2; a weak D match, TRBD1 (6 bases). This CDR3 is 13 amino acids long. Germline-derived CDR1 and CDR2 are SGHAT and FQNNGV. Based on the CDR3 plus reference TRBV11-2 and TRBJ2-2, the full variable domain is EAGVAQSPRYKIIEKRQSVAFWCNPISGHATLYWYQQILGQGPKLLIQFQNNGVVDDSQLPKDRFSAERLKGVDSTLKIQPAKLEDSAVYLCVSSPRTAGELFFGEGSRLTVL.

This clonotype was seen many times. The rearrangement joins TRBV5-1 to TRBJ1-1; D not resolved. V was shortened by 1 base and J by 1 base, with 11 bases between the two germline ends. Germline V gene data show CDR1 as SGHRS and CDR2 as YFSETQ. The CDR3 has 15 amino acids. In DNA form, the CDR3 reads TGCGCCAGCAGCTTGTATGGGGAGCCGAACACTGAAGCTTTCTTT. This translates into CASSLYGEPNTEAFF.

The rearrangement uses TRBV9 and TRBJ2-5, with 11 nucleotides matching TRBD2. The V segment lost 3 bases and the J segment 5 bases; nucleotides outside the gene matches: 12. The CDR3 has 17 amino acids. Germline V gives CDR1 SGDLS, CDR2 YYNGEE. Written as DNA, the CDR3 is TGTGCCAGCAGCGGAGGGTTAGCGGGGGGGCATCGGGAGACCCAGTACTTC. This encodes CASSGGLAGGHRETQYF.

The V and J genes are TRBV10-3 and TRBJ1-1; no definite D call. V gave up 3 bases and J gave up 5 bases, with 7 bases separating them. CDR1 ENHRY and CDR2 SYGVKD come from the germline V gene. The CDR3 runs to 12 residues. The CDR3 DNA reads TGTGCCATCAGTGACACGGGGACTGAAGCTTTCTTT. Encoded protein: CAISDTGTEAFF.

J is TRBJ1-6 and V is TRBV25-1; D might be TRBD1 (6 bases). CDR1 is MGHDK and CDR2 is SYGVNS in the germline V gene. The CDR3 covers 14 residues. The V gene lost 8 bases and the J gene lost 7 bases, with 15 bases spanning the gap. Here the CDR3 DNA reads TGTGCCAGCTTAGAGGCAGGGGTAAATTCACCCCTCCACTTT. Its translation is CASLEAGVNSPLHF.